This T cell receptor (beta chain) was profiled in a study of T cell responses to AZD1222 COVID-19 vaccine (dated by TCRdb to the early 2020s). In the study overall: Because spike-specific TCR depth and breadth did not differ between the two schedules, AZD1222 recipients who got a second dose at roughly 4 weeks were pooled with those who got a second dose at roughly 12 weeks. A total of about 230 trial participants underwent TCR sequencing, of whom about 210 received two doses of AZD1222 and about 25 received two doses of the MenACWY control vaccine. Trial participants were enrolled into age subgroups of 18-55, 56-69 and 70-plus years, which contained roughly 140, 27 and 60 TCR-sequenced participants, respectively. What the authors observed across the whole study: Because no day 14 peak-response samples were available, repertoires were characterized only after the peak T cell response. Participants were mostly white British and included more females than males, and it was suggested by the authors that clonal diversity may have been underestimated. The 56-69-year group was small, and its depth increase did not reach significance, likely because of low power. CD4 TCRs associated with the vaccine covered the entire spike protein, and the dominant responses were in regions 160-218 and 743-854. Reportedly, close to half of the unique spike-specific TCRs recognized epitopes lying outside the regions that are mutated in the B.1.351 and B.1.1.7 variants. After two AZD1222 doses, spike-specific TCR breadth and depth were significantly higher than at day 0 and than in MenACWY recipients. Conclusions about previously exposed vaccinees are limited because only a handful of AZD1222 recipients were SARS-CoV-2 seropositive at baseline.

For this clone: Its antigen is unknown. No base qualities exist here, and no much larger clone lies one base off it.

The CDR3 regions of human TCRbeta chains were analyzed by immunosequencing. The source study handled its data this way. Repertoire TCRs were checked for matches against a reference library of SARS-CoV-2-specific TCRs that had been generated using the MIRA antigen-specificity platform. Breadth was defined as the fraction of unique TCRs that were SARS-CoV-2-associated. Depth was defined as the fraction of total T cells that were SARS-CoV-2-associated. Using the MIRA data, every spike-specific TCR was mapped to the spike region that the TCR reacted to and assigned to either a CD4 or a CD8 class. Log10-transformed breadth and depth values were compared by one-way ANOVA with Sidak's multiple comparisons tests. TCRdb took over this immuneACCESS table, retaining in-frame rearrangements with V and J assigned. Such tables are incomplete; in checked studies, under half of the missing clones stem from an unresolved V gene, and the remainder is unexplained. From that table come the V and J calls and clone size; the DNA was used to work out D and trimming. The sample table lists 110,000 to 150,000 clones, 80% to 90% of them with a count of one. The ten largest account for around 8% of the sample.

In the paper's terms, the time point label means: baseline before first vaccination. The vaccinee samples were drawn from two UK trials, COV001 and COV002, one of which was a single-blind randomized controlled phase 2/3 trial testing AZD1222 (ChAdOx1 nCoV-19) in healthy adults. For TCRbeta chain sequencing, PBMC samples were collected from trial participants at day 0 and at day 28 after the second dose. This TCR was recovered from an adult in good health. The material sequenced was peripheral blood, taken on day 0 of AZD1222 vaccination.

This receptor has the CDR3 CASSSGQLYGYTF. In nucleotide form, the sequence is TGTGCCAGCAGCTCCGGACAGCTCTATGGCTACACCTTC. Recombination connected TRBV7-2 to TRBJ1-2; TRBD1 could be the D gene, as 6 bases match. Taken from the germline V gene, the CDR1 and CDR2 loops are SGHTA and FQGNSA. V was cut back by 4 bases and J by 4 bases, leaving a gap of 10 bases between them. The CDR3 contains 13 residues, cysteine and phenylalanine counted. Just the 39-base CDR3 DNA is kept, in frame starting at base 1.